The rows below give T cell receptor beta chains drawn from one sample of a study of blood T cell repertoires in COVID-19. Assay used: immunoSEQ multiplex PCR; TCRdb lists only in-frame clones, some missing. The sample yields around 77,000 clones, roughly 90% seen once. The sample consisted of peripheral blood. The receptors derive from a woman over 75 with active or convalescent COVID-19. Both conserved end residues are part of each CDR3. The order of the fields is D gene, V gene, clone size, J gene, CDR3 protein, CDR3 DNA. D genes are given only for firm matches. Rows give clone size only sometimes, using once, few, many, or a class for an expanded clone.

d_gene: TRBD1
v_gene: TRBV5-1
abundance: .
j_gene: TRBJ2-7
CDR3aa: CASSSPRTGDTYEQYF
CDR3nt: TGCGCCAGCAGCTCGCCCCGGACAGGGGATACCTACGAGCAGTACTTC

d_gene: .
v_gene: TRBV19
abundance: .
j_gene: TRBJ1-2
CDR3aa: CASSIAGAASSNYGYTF
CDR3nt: TGTGCCAGTAGTATAGCAGGGGCCGCTTCATCTAACTATGGCTACACCTTC

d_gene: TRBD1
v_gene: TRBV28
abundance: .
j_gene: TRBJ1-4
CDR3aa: CASSPRDRGGKKLFF
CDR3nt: TGTGCCAGCAGTCCCCGGGACAGGGGAGGTAAAAAACTGTTTTTT

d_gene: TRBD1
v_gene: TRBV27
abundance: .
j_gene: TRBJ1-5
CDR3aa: CASSPTGAGSNQPQHF
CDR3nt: TGTGCCAGCAGTCCGACAGGGGCGGGGAGCAATCAGCCCCAGCATTTT

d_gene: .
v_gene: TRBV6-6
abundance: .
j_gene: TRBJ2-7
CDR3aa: CASSTSSSYEQYF
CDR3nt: TGTGCCAGCAGTACGTCCAGTTCCTACGAGCAGTACTTC

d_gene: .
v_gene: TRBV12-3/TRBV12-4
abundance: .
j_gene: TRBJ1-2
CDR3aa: CASSSGLLYGYTF
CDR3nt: TGTGCCAGCAGTTCGGGACTGCTCTATGGCTACACCTTC

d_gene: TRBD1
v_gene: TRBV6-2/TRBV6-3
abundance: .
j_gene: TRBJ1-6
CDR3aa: CASSYAGGNSPLHF
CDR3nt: TGTGCCAGCAGTTACGCAGGGGGGAATTCACCCCTCCACTTT

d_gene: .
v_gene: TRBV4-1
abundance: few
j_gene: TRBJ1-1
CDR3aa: CASSQVAGGTEAFF
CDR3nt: TGCGCCAGCAGCCAAGTCGCGGGGGGCACTGAAGCTTTCTTT

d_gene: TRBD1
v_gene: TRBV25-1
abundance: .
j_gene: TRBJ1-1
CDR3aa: CASSAFSGQGGEAFF
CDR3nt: TGTGCCAGCAGCGCTTTTTCAGGACAGGGCGGTGAAGCTTTCTTT

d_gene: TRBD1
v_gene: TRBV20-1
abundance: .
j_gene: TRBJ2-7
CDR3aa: CSASNRGYEQYF
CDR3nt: TGCAGTGCTAGTAACAGGGGCTACGAGCAGTACTTC

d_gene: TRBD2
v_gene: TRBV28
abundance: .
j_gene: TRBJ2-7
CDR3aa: CASRGGSSYEQYF
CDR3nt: TGTGCCAGCAGGGGGGGGAGCTCCTACGAGCAGTACTTC

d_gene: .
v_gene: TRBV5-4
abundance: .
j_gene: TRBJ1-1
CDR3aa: CASSTFQGSEAFF
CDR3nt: TGTGCCAGCAGCACCTTCCAGGGGTCTGAAGCTTTCTTT

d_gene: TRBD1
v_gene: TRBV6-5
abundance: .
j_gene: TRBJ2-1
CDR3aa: CASSTGTAYNEQFF
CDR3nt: TGTGCCAGCAGTACTGGGACAGCCTACAATGAGCAGTTCTTC

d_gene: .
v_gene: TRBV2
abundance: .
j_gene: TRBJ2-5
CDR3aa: CASRLRGTQETQYF
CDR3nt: TGTGCCAGCAGGTTAAGGGGGACCCAAGAGACCCAGTACTTC

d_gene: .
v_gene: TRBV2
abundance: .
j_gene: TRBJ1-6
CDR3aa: CASSVLGANSPLHF
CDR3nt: TGTGCCAGCAGTGTCTTGGGGGCAAATTCACCCCTCCACTTT

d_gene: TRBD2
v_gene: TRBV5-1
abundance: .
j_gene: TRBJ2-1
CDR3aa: CASSPVPIAGATYNEQFF
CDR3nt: TGCGCCAGCAGCCCGGTACCTATAGCGGGGGCCACCTACAATGAGCAGTTCTTC

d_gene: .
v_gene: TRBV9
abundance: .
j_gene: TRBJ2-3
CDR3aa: CASSVTGLSTDTQYF
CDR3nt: TGTGCCAGCAGCGTCACGGGGTTGAGCACAGATACGCAGTATTTT

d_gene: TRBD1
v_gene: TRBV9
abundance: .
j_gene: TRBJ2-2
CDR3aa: CASSVDNRGVTGELFF
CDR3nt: TGTGCCAGCAGCGTAGATAACAGGGGAGTAACCGGGGAGCTGTTTTTT

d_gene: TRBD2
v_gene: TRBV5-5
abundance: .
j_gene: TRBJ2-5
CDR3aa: CASSFGGAAETQYF
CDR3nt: TGTGCCAGCAGCTTCGGGGGGGCCGCGGAGACCCAGTACTTC

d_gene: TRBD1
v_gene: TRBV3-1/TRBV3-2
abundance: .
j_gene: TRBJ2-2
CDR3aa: CASRRGQGAIVGELFF
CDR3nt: TGTGCCAGCAGAAGGGGACAGGGGGCTATCGTCGGGGAGCTGTTTTTT

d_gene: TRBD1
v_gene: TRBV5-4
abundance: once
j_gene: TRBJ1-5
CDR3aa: CASSLGTGRGNQPQHF
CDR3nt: TGTGCCAGCAGTCTTGGGACAGGTCGGGGCAATCAGCCCCAGCATTTT

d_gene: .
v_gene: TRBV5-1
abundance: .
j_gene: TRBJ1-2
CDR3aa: CASSLGAERNGYTF
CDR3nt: TGCGCCAGCAGCTTAGGGGCCGAGCGCAATGGCTACACCTTC

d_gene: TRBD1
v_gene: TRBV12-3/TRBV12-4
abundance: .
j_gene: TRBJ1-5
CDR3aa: CASRDRGVQPQHF
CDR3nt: TGTGCCAGCAGAGACAGGGGTGTTCAGCCCCAGCATTTT

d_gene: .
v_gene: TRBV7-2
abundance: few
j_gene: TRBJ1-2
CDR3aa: CASSLEGARARVIPYGYTF
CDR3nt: TGTGCCAGCAGCTTAGAAGGTGCGAGGGCAAGGGTTATTCCCTATGGCTACACCTTC

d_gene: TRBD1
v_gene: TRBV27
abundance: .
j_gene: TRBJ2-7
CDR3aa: CASSPRTGGVEQYF
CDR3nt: TGTGCCAGCAGTCCCCGGACAGGGGGCGTCGAGCAGTACTTC

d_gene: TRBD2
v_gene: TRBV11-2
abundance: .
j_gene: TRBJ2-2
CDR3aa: CASSFLAGVGTGELFF
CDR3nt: TGTGCCAGCAGCTTTCTAGCGGGGGTAGGCACCGGGGAGCTGTTTTTT

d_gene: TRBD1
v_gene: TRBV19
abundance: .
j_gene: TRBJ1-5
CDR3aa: CASSIGTGGNQPQHF
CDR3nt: TGTGCCAGTAGTATCGGGACAGGGGGCAATCAGCCCCAGCATTTT

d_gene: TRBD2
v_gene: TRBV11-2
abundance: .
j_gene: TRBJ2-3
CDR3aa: CASSLVGSGGPTDTQYF
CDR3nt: TGTGCCAGCAGCTTAGTGGGTAGCGGGGGGCCCACAGATACGCAGTATTTT